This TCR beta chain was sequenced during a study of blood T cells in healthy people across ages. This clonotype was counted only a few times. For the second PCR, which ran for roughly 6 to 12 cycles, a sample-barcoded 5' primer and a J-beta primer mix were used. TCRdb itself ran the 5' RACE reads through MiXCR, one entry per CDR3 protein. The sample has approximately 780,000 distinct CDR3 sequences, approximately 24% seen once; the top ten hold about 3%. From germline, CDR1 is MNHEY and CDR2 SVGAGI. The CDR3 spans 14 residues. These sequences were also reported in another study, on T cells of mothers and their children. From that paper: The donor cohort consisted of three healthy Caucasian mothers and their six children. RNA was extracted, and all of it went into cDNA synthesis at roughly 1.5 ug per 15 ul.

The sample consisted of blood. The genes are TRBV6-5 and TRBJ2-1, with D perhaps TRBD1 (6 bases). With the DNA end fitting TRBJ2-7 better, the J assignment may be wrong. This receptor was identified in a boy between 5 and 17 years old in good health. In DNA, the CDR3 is TGTGCCAGCAGGTTAGAAAGGGGGACGCACGAGCAGTACTTC. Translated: CASRLERGTHEQYF.